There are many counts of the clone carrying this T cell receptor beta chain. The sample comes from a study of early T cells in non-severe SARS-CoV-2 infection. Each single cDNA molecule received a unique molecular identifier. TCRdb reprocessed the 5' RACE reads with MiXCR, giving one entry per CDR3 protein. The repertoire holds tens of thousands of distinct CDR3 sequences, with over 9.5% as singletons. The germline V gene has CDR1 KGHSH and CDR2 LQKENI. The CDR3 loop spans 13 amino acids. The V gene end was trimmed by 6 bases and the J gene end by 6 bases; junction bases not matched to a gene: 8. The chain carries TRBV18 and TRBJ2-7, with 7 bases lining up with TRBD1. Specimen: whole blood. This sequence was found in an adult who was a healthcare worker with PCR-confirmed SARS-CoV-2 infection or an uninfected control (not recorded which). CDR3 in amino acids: CASSVGTEFEQYF. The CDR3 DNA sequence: TGTGCCAGCTCGGTCGGGACAGAGTTCGAGCAGTACTTC.